This T cell receptor beta chain was recovered during a study of T cells in Graves' hyperthyroidism and ophthalmopathy. Enrolled ophthalmopathy patients presented with a Clinical Activity Score of at least 3, a NOSPECS grade of at least 4, and disease duration under 3 months. On the basis of clinical symptoms, serum thyroxine and TRAb, thyroid ultrasound and orbital computed tomography, diagnoses were made. The CDR3 regions of TCR beta were amplified from RNA transcripts. When the TCR CDR3 underwent first-round RT-PCR, the HTBI primer set was used. A single record per CDR3 protein comes from TCRdb applying MiXCR to the multiplex PCR reads. The sample records approximately 610,000 distinct CDR3 sequences, roughly 14% being singletons. This CDR3 has 13 residues. V gave up 10 bases and J gave up 2 bases; unmatched junction bases: 8. Germline CDR1 is MNHNS and CDR2 is SASEGT. This clonotype was counted ten times or more.

The sequenced material came from blood. The chain carries TRBV6-1 and TRBJ2-7, with 7 bases identical to TRBD1. The clonotype comes from a woman in her forties with Graves' ophthalmopathy. CDR3 coding DNA: TGTGCCACCCACCGGGACAGCCCCTACGAGCAGTACTTC. Translation gives CATHRDSPYEQYF.